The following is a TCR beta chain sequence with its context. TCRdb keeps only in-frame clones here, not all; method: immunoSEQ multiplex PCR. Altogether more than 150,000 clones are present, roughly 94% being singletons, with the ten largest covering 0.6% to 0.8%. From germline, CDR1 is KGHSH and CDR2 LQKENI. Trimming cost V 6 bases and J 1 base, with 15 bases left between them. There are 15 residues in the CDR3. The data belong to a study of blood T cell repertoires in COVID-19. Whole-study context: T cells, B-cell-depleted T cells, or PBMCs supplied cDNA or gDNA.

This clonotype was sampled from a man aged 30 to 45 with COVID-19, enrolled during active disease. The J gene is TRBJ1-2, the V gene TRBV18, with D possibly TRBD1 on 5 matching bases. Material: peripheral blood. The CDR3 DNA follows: TGTGCCAGCTCGTTCAGCAGGGAGGGTAACTATGGCTACACCTTC. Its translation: CASSFSREGNYGYTF.